This T cell receptor beta chain was identified in a study of shared clonotypes between healthy human individuals. The V gene lost 4 bases and the J gene lost 7 bases, with 11 bases spanning the gap. The CDR3 is made up of 13 amino acids. Germline V gene data show CDR1 as MNHNY and CDR2 as SVGAGI (reference sequence). The assay was carried out at the deep level. As handled by the study authors: In the immunoSEQ data, sequences were junction-only and lacked quality scores, so filtering differed. Profiling relied on immunoSEQ multiplex PCR, and the TCRdb table lists in-frame clones only, not all of them. That table furnishes V, J and clone size, whereas the DNA furnished D and trimming. The sample shows about 470,000 clones, about four fifths of them seen only once.

The receptor comes from a middle-aged woman in good health. Some clones in this sample may be carry-over from other donors' samples. The sample was PBMCs. The chain recombines TRBV6-6 with TRBJ2-1; D gene uncertain. The CDR3: CASSSGLRNEQFF. The CDR3, as DNA: TGTGCCAGCAGTTCCGGGCTGCGTAATGAGCAGTTCTTC.